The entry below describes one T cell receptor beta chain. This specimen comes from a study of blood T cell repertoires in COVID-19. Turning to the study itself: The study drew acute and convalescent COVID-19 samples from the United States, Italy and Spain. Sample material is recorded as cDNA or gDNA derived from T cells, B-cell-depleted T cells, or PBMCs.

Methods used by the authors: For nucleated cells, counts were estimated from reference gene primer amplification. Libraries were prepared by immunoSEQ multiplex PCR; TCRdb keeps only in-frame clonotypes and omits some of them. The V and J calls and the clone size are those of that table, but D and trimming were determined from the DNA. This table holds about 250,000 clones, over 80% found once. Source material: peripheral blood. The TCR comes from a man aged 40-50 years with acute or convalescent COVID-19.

DNA of the CDR3: TGTGCCAGCAGTTACGCACTGGGGGGGACCCTGAACACTGAAGCTTTCTTT. This gives the protein CASSYALGGTLNTEAFF. The chain couples TRBV6-2 or TRBV6-3 to TRBJ1-1, with D possibly matching TRBD1 (5 bases). Looked up from germline, CDR1 is MNHEY and CDR2 is SVGEGT. V was trimmed by 2 bases and J by 0 bases, leaving 16 bases between them. The CDR3 has 17 residues.